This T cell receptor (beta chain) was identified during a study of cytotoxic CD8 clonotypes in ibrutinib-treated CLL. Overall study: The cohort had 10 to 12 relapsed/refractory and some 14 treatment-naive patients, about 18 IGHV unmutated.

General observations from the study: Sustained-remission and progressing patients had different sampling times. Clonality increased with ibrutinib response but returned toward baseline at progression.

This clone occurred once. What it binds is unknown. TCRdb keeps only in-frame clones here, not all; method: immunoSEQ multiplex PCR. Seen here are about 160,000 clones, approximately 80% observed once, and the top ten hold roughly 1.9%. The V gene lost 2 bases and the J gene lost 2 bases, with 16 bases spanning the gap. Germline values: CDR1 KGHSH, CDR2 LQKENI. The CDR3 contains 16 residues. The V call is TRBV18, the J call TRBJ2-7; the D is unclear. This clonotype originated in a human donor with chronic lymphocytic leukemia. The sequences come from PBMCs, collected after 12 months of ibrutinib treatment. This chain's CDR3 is CASSPSTGRLPYEQYF. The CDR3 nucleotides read TGTGCCAGCTCACCATCGACTGGACGGCTCCCCTACGAGCAGTACTTC.